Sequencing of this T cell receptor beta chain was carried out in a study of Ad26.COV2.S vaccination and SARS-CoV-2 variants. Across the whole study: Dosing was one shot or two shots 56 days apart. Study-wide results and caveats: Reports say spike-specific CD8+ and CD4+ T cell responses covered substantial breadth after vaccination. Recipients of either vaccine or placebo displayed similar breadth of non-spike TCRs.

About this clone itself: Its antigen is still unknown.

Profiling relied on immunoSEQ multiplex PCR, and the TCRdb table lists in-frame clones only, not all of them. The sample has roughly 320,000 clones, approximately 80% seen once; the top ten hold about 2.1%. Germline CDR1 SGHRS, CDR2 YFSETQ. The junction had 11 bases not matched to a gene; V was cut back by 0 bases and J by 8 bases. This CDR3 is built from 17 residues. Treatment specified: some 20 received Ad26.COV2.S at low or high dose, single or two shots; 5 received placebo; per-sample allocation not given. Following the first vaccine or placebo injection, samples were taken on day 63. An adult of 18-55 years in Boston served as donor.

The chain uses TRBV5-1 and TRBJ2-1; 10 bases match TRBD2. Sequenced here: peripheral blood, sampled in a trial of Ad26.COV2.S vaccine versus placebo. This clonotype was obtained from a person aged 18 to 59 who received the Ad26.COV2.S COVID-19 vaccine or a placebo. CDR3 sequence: CASSLGQRGGLIYEQFF. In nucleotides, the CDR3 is TGCGCCAGCAGCTTGGGTCAGCGGGGGGGTCTAATATATGAGCAGTTCTTC.